The rows below give T cell receptor beta chains drawn from one sample of a study of patients and donors after allogeneic stem cell transplantation. TCRdb ran MiXCR on the RT-PCR reads and lists one entry per CDR3 protein. Of over 150,000 distinct CDR3 sequences listed, approximately 28% were seen once; the top ten hold 3.2%. What was sequenced was blood, either unsorted or a sorted T cell fraction (not recorded which). Receptors were obtained from a human donor who was either an allogeneic HSCT recipient or a stem cell or donor lymphocyte infusion donor (not recorded which). It is not recorded whose cells these are; they may come from a transplant donor. The CDR3 runs from the conserved cysteine through the conserved F or W. A D gene is named only where the DNA matches it firmly. The size of a clone is reported for some rows only, either as once, few or many, or as a class for expanded clones.

clone_size j_call d_call v_call cdr3_nt cdr3_aa
- TRBJ2-5 TRBD1 TRBV10-1 TGCGCCAGCTCAGGACAGGGGATGGAGACCCAGTACTTC CASSGQGMETQYF
few TRBJ1-5 TRBD1 TRBV20-1 TGCAGTGCTAGAGATAGACAGGGCCTTAGGGCTTATTATAGCAATCAGCCCCAGCATTTT CSARDRQGLRAYYSNQPQHF
few TRBJ1-6 - TRBV12-3/TRBV12-4 TGTGCCAGCAGTCGGGACTGGAGCTCCTATAATTCACCCCTCCACTTT CASSRDWSSYNSPLHF
- TRBJ2-1 TRBD1 TRBV27 TGTGCCACCCAGACAGGGGGATCCTACAATGAGCAGTTCTTC CATQTGGSYNEQFF
- TRBJ1-3 - TRBV10-3 TGTGCCATCAGGGACAGTAGCTCTGGAAACACCATATATTTT CAIRDSSSGNTIYF
- TRBJ2-2 TRBD1 TRBV12-3/TRBV12-4 TGTGCCAGCAAGGGGTACCGGGACAGGGAATCCGGGGAGCTGTTTTTT CASKGYRDRESGELFF
- TRBJ1-1 TRBD1 TRBV12-3/TRBV12-4 TGTGCCAGCAGTTTGGGAGGGGGCTTCACTGAAGCTTTCTTT CASSLGGGFTEAFF
- TRBJ2-7 TRBD1 TRBV2 TGTGCCAGCGTAGGGACAGGCGGTTCTTACGAGCAGTACTTC CASVGTGGSYEQYF
few TRBJ1-5 - TRBV10-3 TGTGCCATCAGTGTGGGGGGGGCGAAAAGCAATCAGCCCCAGCATTTT CAISVGGAKSNQPQHF
many TRBJ1-2 TRBD1 TRBV11-1 TGTGCCAGCAGCTTCGGACAGGGCGGTAACTATGGCTACACCTTC CASSFGQGGNYGYTF
- TRBJ1-1 - TRBV5-6 TGTGCCAGCAGTCGACTTGGGGGGAACACTGAAACTTTCTTT CASSRLGGNTETFF
- TRBJ2-7 - TRBV4-3 TGCGCCAGCAGCCAAGATGCATTTTCCTACGAGCAGTACTTC CASSQDAFSYEQYF
- TRBJ2-7 TRBD2 TRBV12-3/TRBV12-4 TGTGCCAGCAGTTTAGTCACTAGCGGGAGAAATCACGAGCAGTACTTC CASSLVTSGRNHEQYF
few TRBJ1-4 - TRBV6-1 TGTGCCAGCAGTGAACGGGGCGGAGCAACTAATGAAAAACTGTTTTTT CASSERGGATNEKLFF
few TRBJ2-5 - TRBV6-5 TGTGCCAGCAGGGAGATGGGCCAAGAGACCCAGTACTTC CASREMGQETQYF
- TRBJ2-7 TRBD2 TRBV20-1 TGCAGTGCTAGACAGGGACTAGCGGGATGGTACGAGCAGTACTTC CSARQGLAGWYEQYF
- TRBJ1-5 - TRBV5-1 TGCGCCAGCAGCCCTGCCCAAGGGGTTGAGCCCCAGCATTTT CASSPAQGVEPQHF
few TRBJ1-5 - TRBV12-3/TRBV12-4 TGTGCCAGCAGTTTGGTCGCAAGCAATCAGCCCCAGCATTTT CASSLVASNQPQHF
- TRBJ2-3 - TRBV28 TGTGCCAGCAGTTTAGGGGGCGCCCATACGCAGTATTTT CASSLGGAHTQYF
few TRBJ2-5 - TRBV9 TGTGCCAGCAGCGTATGGGCGGGATCGCGTCTCGGGGAGACCCAGTACTTC CASSVWAGSRLGETQYF
many TRBJ2-1 TRBD2 TRBV4-2 TGTGCCAGCGGCACTAGCGGAAACTCCAATGAGCAGTTCTTC CASGTSGNSNEQFF
- TRBJ2-3 - TRBV29-1 TGCAGCGCCACGACACTACTACCTAGCACAGATACGCAGTATTTT CSATTLLPSTDTQYF
- TRBJ2-1 - TRBV9 TGTGCCAGCAGCGTAGTTTCCCAACCGGACCGTGACAATGAGCAGTTCTTC CASSVVSQPDRDNEQFF
few TRBJ1-1 - TRBV7-9 TGTGCCAGCAGCTTCCCGGGGTACACTGAAGCTTTCTTT CASSFPGYTEAFF
- TRBJ2-1 - TRBV20-1 TGCAGTGCTAGTAGCGGATCCAGGACCTACAATGAGCAGTTCTTC CSASSGSRTYNEQFF
- TRBJ1-6 - TRBV4-1 TGCGCCAGCAGCCAAGATCAGGGGCTCTGGAATTCACCCCTCCACTTT CASSQDQGLWNSPLHF
few TRBJ2-7 TRBD2 TRBV12-3/TRBV12-4 TGTGCCAGCAGTGTGGGACTAGCGGGAGTTTACGAGCAGTACTTC CASSVGLAGVYEQYF
few TRBJ1-2 - TRBV7-2 TGTGCCAGCAGCCCCACCCAGGGTGGAGGTGGCTACACCTTC CASSPTQGGGGYTF
- TRBJ2-1 - TRBV6-5 TGTGCCAGCAGCATACAGGACACTTGGGATGAGCAGTTCTTC CASSIQDTWDEQFF
- TRBJ2-7 TRBD1 TRBV7-3 TGTGCCAGCAGCCCGGACAGGGAACACGAGCAGTACTTC CASSPDREHEQYF
few TRBJ1-1 TRBD1 TRBV20-1 TGCAGTGAGGGACAGGGGGCCGCTCGGACTGAAGCTTTCTTT CSEGQGAARTEAFF
- TRBJ2-7 - TRBV7-6 TGTGCCAGCAGCTTAGGTCAGGGACACAGCTCCTACGAGCAGTACTTC CASSLGQGHSSYEQYF
- TRBJ2-7 - TRBV5-1 TGCGCCAGCAGCTTGGCGCTCCGGACTACCCAATTCTCCTACGAGCAGTACTTC CASSLALRTTQFSYEQYF
few TRBJ1-5 - TRBV4-2 TGTGCCAGCAGCCAGGAGATAACAGGGCGTTATCAGCCCCAGCATTTT CASSQEITGRYQPQHF
- TRBJ2-1 - TRBV11-2 TGTGCCAGCAGCCCCAGGGGGGCCGATGAGCAGTTCTTC CASSPRGADEQFF
- TRBJ1-6 TRBD1 TRBV20-1 TGCAGTGCAAAAGGGGACAGGGGGAATTCACCCCTCCACTTT CSAKGDRGNSPLHF
many TRBJ1-3 - TRBV25-1 TGTGCCAGCAGTTCTGTGGGAAACACCATATATTTT CASSSVGNTIYF
- TRBJ2-7 - TRBV10-3 TGTGCCACCCTAGACAGCCGACGGATCGACGAGCAGTACTTC CATLDSRRIDEQYF
few TRBJ2-2 - TRBV12-3/TRBV12-4 TGTGCCAGCTCGACGAGCAGGTCGAGCGGGGAGCTGTTTTTT CASSTSRSSGELFF
- TRBJ1-3 - TRBV27 TGTGCCAGCATGGGGTGGAAAGGAAACACCATATATTTT CASMGWKGNTIYF
- TRBJ2-1 TRBD1 TRBV14 TGTGCCAGCAGCCAACTTCGGACAGGGAGGAATGAGCAGTTCTTC CASSQLRTGRNEQFF
few TRBJ1-1 - TRBV29-1 TGCAGCGCCGAACAGGGATACACTGAAGCTTTCTTT CSAEQGYTEAFF
- TRBJ1-5 - TRBV20-1 TGCAGTGCTGATACCCGCGGGGCCTACAATCAGCCCCAGCATTTT CSADTRGAYNQPQHF
few TRBJ1-2 - TRBV7-9 TGTGCCAGCGCGCCAGGGGTTATCTATGGCTACACCTTC CASAPGVIYGYTF